This T cell receptor (beta chain) derives from a study of blood T cell repertoires in COVID-19. Here immunoSEQ multiplex PCR was the method, and the copy in TCRdb shows in-frame clones only, minus some. This table holds approximately 220,000 clones, around 80% found once. The ends were cut back, 5 bases at V and 4 bases at J, with 15 bases in the middle. Germline CDR1 is SGHAT and CDR2 is FQNNGV. This CDR3 comprises 14 residues. This TCR was recovered from a woman aged 60-75 years who had recovered from COVID-19. The source material was peripheral blood. J is TRBJ2-7 and V is TRBV11-2, with a tentative D call TRBD2 (6 bases). CDR3 bases: TGTGCCAGCAGCGTGGGACGCGGGGCTTACGAGCAGTACTTC. Protein sequence: CASSVGRGAYEQYF.